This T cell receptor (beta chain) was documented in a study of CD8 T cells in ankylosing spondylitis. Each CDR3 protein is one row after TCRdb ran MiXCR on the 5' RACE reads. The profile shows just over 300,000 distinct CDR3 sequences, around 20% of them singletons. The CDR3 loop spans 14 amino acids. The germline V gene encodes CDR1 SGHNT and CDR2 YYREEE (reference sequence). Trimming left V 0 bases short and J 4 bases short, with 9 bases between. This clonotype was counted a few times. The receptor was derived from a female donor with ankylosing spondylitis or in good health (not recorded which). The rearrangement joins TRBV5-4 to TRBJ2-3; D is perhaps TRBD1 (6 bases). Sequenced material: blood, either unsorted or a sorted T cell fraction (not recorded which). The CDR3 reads CASSLAGVPDTQYF. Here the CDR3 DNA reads TGTGCCAGCAGCTTGGCAGGGGTGCCAGATACGCAGTATTTT.